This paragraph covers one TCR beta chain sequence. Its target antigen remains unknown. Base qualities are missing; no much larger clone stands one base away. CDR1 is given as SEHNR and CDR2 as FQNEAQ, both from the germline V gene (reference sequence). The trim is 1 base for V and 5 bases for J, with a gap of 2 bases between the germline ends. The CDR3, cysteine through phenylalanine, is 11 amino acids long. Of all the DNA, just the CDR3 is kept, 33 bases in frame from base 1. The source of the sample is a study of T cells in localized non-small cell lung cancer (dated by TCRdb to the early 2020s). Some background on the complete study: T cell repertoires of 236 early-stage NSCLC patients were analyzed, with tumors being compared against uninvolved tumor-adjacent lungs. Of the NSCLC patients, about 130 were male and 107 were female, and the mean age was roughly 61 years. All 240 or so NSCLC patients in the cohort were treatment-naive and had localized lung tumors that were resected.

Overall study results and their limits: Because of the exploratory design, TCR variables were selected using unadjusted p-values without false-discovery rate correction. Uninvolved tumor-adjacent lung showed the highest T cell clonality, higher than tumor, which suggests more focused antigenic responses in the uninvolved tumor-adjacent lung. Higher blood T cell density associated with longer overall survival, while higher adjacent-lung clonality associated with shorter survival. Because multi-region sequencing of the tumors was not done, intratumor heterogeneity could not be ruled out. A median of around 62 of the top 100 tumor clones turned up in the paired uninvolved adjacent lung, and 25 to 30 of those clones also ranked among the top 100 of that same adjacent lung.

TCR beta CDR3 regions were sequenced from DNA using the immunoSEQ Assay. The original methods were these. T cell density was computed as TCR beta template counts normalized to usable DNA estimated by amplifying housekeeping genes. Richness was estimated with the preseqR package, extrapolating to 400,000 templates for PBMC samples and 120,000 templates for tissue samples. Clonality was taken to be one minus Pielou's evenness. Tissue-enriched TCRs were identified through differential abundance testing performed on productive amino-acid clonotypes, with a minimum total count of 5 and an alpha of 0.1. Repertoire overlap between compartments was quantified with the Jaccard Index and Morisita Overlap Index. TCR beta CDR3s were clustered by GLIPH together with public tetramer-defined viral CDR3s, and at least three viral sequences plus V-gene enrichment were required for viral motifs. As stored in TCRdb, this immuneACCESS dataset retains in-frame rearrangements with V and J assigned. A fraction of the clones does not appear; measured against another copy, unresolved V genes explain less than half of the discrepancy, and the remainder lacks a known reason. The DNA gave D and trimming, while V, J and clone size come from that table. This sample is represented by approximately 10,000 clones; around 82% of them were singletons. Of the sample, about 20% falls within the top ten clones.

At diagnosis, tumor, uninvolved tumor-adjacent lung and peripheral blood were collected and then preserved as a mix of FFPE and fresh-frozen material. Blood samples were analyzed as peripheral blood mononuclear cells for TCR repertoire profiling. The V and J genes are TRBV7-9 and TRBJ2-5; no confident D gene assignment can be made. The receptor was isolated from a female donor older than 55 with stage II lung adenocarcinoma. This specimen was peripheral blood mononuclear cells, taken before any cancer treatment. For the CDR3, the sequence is CASSLVETQYF. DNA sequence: TGTGCCAGCAGCTTAGTGGAGACCCAGTACTTC.